This T cell receptor beta chain was captured by sequencing in a study of shared clonotypes between healthy human individuals. Findings and caveats of the study: For naive CD4 cells, approximately 5% of clonotypes were shared across a few donors. The authors sampled blood alone, and tissue repertoires likely differ.

A word on this clone: Its target is unknown. This sample also contains other DNA sequences that code for the same CDR3.

This CDR3 has 15 residues. From germline, CDR1 is SGHRS and CDR2 YFSETQ. V lost 4 bases and J lost 0; bases outside the gene matches: 5. Repertoires were generated with immunoSEQ multiplex PCR, while TCRdb's copy carries only in-frame clones and drops some. This table holds about 990,000 clones, around 78% found once. Material: memory CD4+ T cells from PBMCs. The subset: CD45RA-negative fraction. This rearrangement joins TRBV5-1 to TRBJ1-1, with 8 nucleotides matching TRBD1. The receptor was isolated from a young man in good health. Some clones in this sample may be carry-over from other donors' samples. The CDR3 here is CASSLPTGVNTEAFF. In nucleotides, the CDR3 is TGCGCCAGCAGCCTCCCGACAGGGGTGAACACTGAAGCTTTCTTT. The whole variable domain, remainder taken from reference TRBV5-1 and TRBJ1-1, is KAGVTQTPRYLIKTRGQQVTLSCSPISGHRSVSWYQQTPGQGLQFLFEYFSETQRNKGNFPGRFSGRQFSNSRSEMNVSTLELGDSALYLCASSLPTGVNTEAFFGQGTRLTVV.